This T cell receptor beta chain originates from a study of blood T cells in healthy people across ages. General observations from the study: The donors' CMV status was not determined, possibly confounding changes in expanded clonotypes.

Regarding this clonotype: Its antigen is currently unknown.

The V end lost 6 bases, the J end lost 0 bases, and 15 bases lay between the germline ends. Per germline, CDR1 MNHEY and CDR2 SVGEGT. CDR3 length: 17 amino acids. Together with a sample-barcoded 5' primer, a J-beta primer mix was included in a second PCR lasting about 6 to 11 cycles. From the 5' RACE reads, TCRdb called clonotypes with MiXCR, one entry per CDR3 protein. The table has 380,000 or so distinct CDR3 sequences, over 45% seen once. The clonotype was recovered from a man in his 60s in good health. Sequenced input: blood. The V and J genes are TRBV6-2 or TRBV6-3 and TRBJ2-6; unclear D gene. The CDR3 loop reads CASSPKERSSGANVLTF. In nucleotides, the CDR3 is TGTGCCAGCAGCCCCAAGGAGAGGAGCTCTGGGGCCAACGTCCTGACTTTC.